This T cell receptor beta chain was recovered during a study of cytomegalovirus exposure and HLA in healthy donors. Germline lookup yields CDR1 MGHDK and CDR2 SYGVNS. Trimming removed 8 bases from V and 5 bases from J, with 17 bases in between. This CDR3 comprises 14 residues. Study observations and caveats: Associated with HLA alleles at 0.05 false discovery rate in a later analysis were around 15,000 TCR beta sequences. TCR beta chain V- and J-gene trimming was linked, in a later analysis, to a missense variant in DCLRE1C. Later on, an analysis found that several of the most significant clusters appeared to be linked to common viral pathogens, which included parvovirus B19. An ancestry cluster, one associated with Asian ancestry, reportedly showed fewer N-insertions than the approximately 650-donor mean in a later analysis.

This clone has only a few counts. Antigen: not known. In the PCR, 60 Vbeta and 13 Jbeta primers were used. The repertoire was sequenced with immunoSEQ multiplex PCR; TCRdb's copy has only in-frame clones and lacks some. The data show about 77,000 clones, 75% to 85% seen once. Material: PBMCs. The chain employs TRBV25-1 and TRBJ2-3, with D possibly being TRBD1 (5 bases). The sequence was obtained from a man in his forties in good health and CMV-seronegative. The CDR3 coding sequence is TGTGCCAGCCGAGACGCAGGGCCTAGAGATACGCAGTATTTT. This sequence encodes CASRDAGPRDTQYF.